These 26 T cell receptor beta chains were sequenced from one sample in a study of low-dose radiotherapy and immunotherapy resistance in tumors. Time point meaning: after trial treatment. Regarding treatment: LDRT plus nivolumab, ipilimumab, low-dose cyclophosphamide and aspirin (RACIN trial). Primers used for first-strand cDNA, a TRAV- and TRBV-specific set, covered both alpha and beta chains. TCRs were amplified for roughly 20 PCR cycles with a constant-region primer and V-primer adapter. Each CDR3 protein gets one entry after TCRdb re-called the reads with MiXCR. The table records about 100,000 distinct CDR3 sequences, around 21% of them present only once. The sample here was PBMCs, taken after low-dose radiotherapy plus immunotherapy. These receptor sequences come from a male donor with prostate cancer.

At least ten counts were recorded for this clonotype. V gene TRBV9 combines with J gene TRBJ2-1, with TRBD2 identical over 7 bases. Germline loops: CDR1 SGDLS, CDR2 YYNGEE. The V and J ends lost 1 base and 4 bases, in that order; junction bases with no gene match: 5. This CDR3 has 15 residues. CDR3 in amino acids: CASSVSGGGYNEQFF. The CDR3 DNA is TGTGCCAGCAGCGTAAGTGGGGGGGGATACAATGAGCAGTTCTTC.

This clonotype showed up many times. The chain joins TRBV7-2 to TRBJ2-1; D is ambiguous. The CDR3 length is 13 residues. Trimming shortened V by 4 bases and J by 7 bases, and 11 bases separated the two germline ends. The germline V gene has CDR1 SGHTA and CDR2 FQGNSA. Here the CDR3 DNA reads TGTGCCAGCAGCTCGCATCCCGGTAATGAGCAGTTCTTC. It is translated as CASSSHPGNEQFF.

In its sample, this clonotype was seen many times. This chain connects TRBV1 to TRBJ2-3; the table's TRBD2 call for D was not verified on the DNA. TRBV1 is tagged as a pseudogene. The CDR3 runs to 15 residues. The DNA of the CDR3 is TGCGCCAGCAGCCCCGAGGAGCGGGGGGGCGGGATCTGGTATTTT. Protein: CASSPEERGGGIWYF.

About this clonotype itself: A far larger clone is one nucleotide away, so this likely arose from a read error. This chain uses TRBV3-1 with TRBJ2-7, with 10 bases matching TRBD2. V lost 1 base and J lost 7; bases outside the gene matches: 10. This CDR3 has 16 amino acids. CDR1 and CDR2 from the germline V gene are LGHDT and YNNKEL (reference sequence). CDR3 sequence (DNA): TGTGCCAGCAGCCAAGTTTCGAGCGGGGGGGCCAATGAGCAGTACTTC. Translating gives CASSQVSSGGANEQYF.

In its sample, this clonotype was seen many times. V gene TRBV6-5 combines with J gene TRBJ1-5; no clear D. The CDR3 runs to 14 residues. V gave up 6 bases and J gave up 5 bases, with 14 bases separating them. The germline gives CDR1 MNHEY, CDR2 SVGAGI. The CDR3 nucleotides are TGTGCCAGCAGCCGGGGAGGACTGGATCAGCCCCAGCATTTT. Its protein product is CASSRGGLDQPQHF.

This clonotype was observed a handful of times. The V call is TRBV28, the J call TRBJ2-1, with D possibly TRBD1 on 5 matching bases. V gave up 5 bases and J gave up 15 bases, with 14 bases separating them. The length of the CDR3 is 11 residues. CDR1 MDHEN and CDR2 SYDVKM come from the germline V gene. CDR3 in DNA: TGTGCCAGCAGTCGACTGGGGCGAAGGTTCTTC. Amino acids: CASSRLGRRFF.

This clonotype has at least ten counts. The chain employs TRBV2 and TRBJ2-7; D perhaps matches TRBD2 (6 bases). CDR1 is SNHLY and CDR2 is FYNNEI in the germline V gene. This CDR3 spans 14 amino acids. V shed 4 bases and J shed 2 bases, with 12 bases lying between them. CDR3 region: CASSGGTRAYEQYF. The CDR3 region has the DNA TGTGCCAGCAGTGGTGGGACTCGGGCCTACGAGCAGTACTTC.

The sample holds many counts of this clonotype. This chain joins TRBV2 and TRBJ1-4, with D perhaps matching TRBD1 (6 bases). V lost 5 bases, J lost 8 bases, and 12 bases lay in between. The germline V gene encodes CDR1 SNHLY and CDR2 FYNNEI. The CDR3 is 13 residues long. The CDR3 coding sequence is TGTGCCAGCAGTCTTCAGGGGCGAGAAAAACTGTTTTTT. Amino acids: CASSLQGREKLFF.

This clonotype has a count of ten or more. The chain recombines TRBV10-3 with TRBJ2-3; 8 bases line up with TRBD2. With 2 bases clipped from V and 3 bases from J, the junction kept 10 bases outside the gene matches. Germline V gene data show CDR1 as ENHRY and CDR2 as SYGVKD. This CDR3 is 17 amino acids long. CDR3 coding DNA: TGTGCCATCAGTGAGGGTGGCGGGGGGCCTCCTACAGATACGCAGTATTTT. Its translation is CAISEGGGGPPTDTQYF.

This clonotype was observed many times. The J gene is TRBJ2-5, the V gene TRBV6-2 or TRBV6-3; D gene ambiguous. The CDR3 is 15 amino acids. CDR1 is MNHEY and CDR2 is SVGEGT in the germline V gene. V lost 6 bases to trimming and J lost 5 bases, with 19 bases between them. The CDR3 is CASSRQIVVGETQYF. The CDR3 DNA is TGTGCCAGCAGCCGGCAGATTGTCGTCGGGGAGACCCAGTACTTC.

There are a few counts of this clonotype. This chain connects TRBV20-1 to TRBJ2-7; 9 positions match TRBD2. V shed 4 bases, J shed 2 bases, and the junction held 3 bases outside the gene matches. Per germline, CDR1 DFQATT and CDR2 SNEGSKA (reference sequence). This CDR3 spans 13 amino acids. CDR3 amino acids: CSATGGGAYEQYF. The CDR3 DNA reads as TGCAGTGCTACCGGCGGGGGGGCCTACGAGCAGTACTTC.

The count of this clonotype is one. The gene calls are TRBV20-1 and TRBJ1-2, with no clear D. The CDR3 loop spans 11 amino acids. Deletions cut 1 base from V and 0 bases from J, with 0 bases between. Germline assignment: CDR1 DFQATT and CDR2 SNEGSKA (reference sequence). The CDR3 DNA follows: TGCAGTGCTAGAGCTAACTATGGCTACACCTTC. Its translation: CSARANYGYTF.

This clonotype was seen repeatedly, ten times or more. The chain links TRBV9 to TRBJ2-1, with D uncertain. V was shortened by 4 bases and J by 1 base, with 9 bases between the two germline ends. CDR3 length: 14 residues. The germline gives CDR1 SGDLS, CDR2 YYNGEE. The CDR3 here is CASSRTDSYNEQFF. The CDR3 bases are TGTGCCAGCAGCCGGACGGATTCCTACAATGAGCAGTTCTTC.

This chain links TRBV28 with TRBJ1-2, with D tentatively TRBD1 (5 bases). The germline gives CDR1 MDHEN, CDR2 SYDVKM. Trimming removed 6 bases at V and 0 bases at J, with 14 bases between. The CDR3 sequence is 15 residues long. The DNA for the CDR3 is TGTGCCAGCAGCACGTCGGGACGGTCTAACTATGGCTACACCTTC. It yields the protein CASSTSGRSNYGYTF.

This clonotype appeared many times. The CDR3 spells CASKYLIENTEAFF. As DNA, the CDR3 is TGTGCCAGCAAATACCTGATTGAGAACACTGAAGCTTTCTTT. V and J are TRBV19 and TRBJ1-1; D not certain. The V gene's germline CDR1 is LNHDA and CDR2 SQIVND (reference sequence). The CDR3 runs 14 residues. V shed 9 bases and J shed 1 base, with 15 bases lying between them.

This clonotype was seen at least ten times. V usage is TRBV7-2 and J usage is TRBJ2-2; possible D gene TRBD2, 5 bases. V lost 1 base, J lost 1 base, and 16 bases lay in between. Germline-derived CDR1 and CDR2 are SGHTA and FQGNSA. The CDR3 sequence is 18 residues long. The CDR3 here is CASSLVAPRRGNTGELFF. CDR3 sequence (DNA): TGTGCCAGCAGCTTAGTCGCCCCCCGACGGGGGAACACCGGGGAGCTGTTTTTT.

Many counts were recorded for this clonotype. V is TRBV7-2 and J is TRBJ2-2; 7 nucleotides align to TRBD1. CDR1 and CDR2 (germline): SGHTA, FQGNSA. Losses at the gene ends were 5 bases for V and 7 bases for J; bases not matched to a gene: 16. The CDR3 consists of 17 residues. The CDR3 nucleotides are TGTGCCAGCAGCCTCTCAGGGGGAAGCTTTAAAGACGGGGAGCTGTTTTTT. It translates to CASSLSGGSFKDGELFF.

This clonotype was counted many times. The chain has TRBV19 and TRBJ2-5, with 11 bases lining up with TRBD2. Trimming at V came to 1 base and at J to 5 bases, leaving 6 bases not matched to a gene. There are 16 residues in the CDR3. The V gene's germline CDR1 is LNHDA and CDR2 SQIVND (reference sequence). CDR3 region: CASSIGTSGGFETQYF. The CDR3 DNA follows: TGTGCCAGTAGTATAGGAACTAGCGGGGGTTTCGAGACCCAGTACTTC.

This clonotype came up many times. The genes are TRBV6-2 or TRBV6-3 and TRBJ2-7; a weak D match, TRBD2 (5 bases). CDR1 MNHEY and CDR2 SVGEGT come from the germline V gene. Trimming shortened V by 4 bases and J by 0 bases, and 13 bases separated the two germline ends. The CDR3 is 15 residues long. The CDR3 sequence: CASSSRIGGSYEQYF. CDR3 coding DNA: TGTGCCAGCAGTTCCCGTATAGGAGGCTCCTACGAGCAGTACTTC.

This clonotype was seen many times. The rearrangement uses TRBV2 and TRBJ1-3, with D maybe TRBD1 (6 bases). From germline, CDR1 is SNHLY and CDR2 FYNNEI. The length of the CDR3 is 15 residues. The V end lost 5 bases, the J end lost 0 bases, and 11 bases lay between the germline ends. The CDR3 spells CASSQDSLSGNTIYF. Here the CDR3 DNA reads TGTGCCAGCAGTCAGGACAGTCTCTCTGGAAACACCATATATTTT.

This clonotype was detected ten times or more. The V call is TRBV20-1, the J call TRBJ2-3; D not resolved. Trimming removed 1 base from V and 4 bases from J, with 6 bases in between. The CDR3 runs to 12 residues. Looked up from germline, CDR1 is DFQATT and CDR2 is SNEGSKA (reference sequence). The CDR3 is CSARAEADTQYF. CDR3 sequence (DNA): TGCAGTGCTAGAGCCGAGGCAGATACGCAGTATTTT.

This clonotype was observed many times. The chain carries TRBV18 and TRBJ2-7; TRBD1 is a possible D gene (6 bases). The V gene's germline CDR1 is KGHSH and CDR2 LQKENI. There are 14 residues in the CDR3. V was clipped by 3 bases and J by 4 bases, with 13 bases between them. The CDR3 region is CASSPRQGIYEQYF. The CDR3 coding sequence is TGTGCCAGCTCACCGCGTCAGGGGATATACGAGCAGTACTTC.

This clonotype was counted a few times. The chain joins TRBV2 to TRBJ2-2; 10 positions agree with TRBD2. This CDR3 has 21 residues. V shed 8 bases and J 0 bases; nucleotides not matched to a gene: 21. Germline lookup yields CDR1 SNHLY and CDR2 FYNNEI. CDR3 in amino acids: CASRQLAASGGPYSNTGELFF. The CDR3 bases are TGTGCCAGCCGTCAACTCGCGGCTAGCGGGGGACCCTACTCGAACACCGGGGAGCTGTTTTTT.

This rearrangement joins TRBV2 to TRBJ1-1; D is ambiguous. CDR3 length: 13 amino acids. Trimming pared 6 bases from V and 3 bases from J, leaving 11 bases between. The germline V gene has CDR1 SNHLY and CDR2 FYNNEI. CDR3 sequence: CASRRPEYTEAFF. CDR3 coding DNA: TGTGCCAGCAGGAGGCCTGAGTACACTGAAGCTTTCTTT.

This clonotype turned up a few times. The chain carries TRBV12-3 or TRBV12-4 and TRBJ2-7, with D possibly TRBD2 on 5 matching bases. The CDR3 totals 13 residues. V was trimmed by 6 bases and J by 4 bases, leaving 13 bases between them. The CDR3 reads CASREDLTYEQYF. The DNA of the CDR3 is TGTGCCAGCAGAGAGGACTTGACGTACGAGCAGTACTTC.

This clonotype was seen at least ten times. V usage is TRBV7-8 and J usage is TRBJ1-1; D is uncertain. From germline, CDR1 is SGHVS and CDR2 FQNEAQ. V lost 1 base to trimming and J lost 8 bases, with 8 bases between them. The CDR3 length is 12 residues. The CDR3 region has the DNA TGTGCCAGCAGCTTAGAGGTGGGAGAAGCTTTCTTT. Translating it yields CASSLEVGEAFF.